This is a list of T cell receptor beta chains from one sample in a study of graft-versus-host responses after intestinal transplantation. These TCRs are of unknown antigen specificity. Data came from immunoSEQ multiplex PCR; TCRdb stores just in-frame clones and leaves some out. The sample contains about 36,000 clones, roughly 94% of which appear only once. The source was unstimulated CD4+ T cells sorted from spleen or lymph node cells, collected before transplant. Receptors were obtained from a human donor who was the organ donor for an intestinal transplant. The CDR3 runs from the conserved cysteine through the conserved F or W. D genes are given only for firm matches. Clone size is given for some rows only: seen once, a few or many times, or a class if the clone is expanded.

D gene	V gene	clone size	J gene	CDR3 protein	CDR3 DNA
.	TRBV19	.	TRBJ1-2	CASRRHANYGYTF	TGTGCCAGTAGACGGCACGCTAACTATGGCTACACCTTC
.	TRBV4-3	.	TRBJ2-1	CASSPLRDLSYNEQFF	TGCGCCAGCAGCCCTCTCCGGGACCTATCCTACAATGAGCAGTTCTTC
.	TRBV6-4	.	TRBJ1-1	CASSEDRNTEAFF	TGTGCCAGCAGTGAAGACAGGAACACTGAAGCTTTCTTT
.	TRBV20-1	.	TRBJ1-1	CSASRDQAFF	TGCAGTGCTTCACGGGATCAAGCTTTCTTT
TRBD1	TRBV18	.	TRBJ1-4	CASSPLKLTGGATNEKLFF	TGTGCCAGCTCACCACTGAAATTGACAGGGGGCGCAACTAATGAAAAACTGTTTTTT
.	TRBV4-3	.	TRBJ1-6	CASSQEAARVNSPLHF	TGCGCCAGCAGCCAAGAAGCGGCCAGGGTGAATTCACCCCTCCACTTT
TRBD1	TRBV28	once	TRBJ1-5	CASSLFAGDRGFHQPQHF	TGTGCCAGCAGTTTATTTGCAGGAGACAGGGGGTTCCATCAGCCCCAGCATTTT
.	TRBV5-5	.	TRBJ1-2	CASSLRTDYGYTF	TGTGCCAGCAGCTTACGAACAGACTATGGCTACACCTTC
TRBD1	TRBV28	.	TRBJ1-2	CASSPDRGVVNYGYTF	TGTGCCAGCAGCCCGGACAGGGGGGTCGTTAACTATGGCTACACCTTC
.	TRBV4-1	.	TRBJ2-7	CASSQEFSVSSYEQYF	TGCGCCAGCAGCCAAGAATTTTCGGTCAGCTCCTACGAGCAGTACTTC
.	TRBV4-2	.	TRBJ2-3	CASSQGGRGATDTQYF	TGTGCCAGCAGCCAAGGAGGGAGGGGGGCGACAGATACGCAGTATTTT
.	TRBV30	.	TRBJ1-6	CAWSVQAGNSPLHF	TGTGCCTGGAGTGTACAAGCCGGGAATTCACCCCTCCACTTT
.	TRBV6-1	.	TRBJ2-3	CASSEATDTQYF	TGTGCCAGCAGTGAAGCTACAGATACGCAGTATTTT
.	TRBV5-1	few	TRBJ1-4	CASSLNGASEKLFF	TGCGCCAGCAGCTTGAACGGGGCTAGCGAAAAACTGTTTTTT
TRBD2	TRBV9	.	TRBJ2-3	CASSAGRTSAGTDTQYF	TGTGCCAGCAGCGCAGGACGGACTAGCGCGGGCACAGATACGCAGTATTTT